These 21 T cell receptor beta chains were all obtained from the same sample, sequenced in a study of OX40 agonist ivuxolimab in advanced cancers. The method was immunoSEQ multiplex PCR; TCRdb's version includes in-frame clones alone and lacks a portion of them. Of 65,000 to 70,000 clones in the sample, approximately 85% were seen once. This material consisted of CD4+ or CD8+ T cells sorted from blood, taken in a trial of the OX40 agonist ivuxolimab. These receptors all stem from an adult with an advanced solid tumor such as melanoma, head and neck, liver or kidney cancer.

The J gene is TRBJ2-3, the V gene TRBV5-4; weak D call: TRBD2 (6 bases). The length of the CDR3 is 14 residues. In germline, CDR1 is SGHNT, CDR2 YYREEE (reference sequence). The V end lost 4 bases, the J end lost 0 bases, and 9 bases lay between the germline ends. CDR3 in DNA: TGTGCCAGCAGCCGGGACTTAAGCACAGATACGCAGTATTTT. It is translated as CASSRDLSTDTQYF.

The V call is TRBV6-4, the J call TRBJ1-3, with D possibly TRBD1 on 5 matching bases. The CDR3 has 14 amino acids. The germline V and J ends were trimmed by 2 bases and 6 bases, with 11 bases remaining between them. Germline CDR1 and CDR2: MRHNA and SNTAGT. The CDR3 DNA is TGTGCCAGCAGTGACGGGGGGGGTGAAAACACCATATATTTT. Residues: CASSDGGGENTIYF.

This clone turned up a few times. The chain uses TRBV2 and TRBJ2-5, with D hard to call. Trimming left V 5 bases short and J 3 bases short, with 4 bases between. This CDR3 is built from 11 residues. CDR1 is SNHLY, CDR2 FYNNEI, per germline. The CDR3 protein is CASSLKETQYF. CDR3 DNA: TGTGCCAGCAGTTTAAAAGAGACCCAGTACTTC.

CDR3 amino acids: CASSLGQGEKLFF. The DNA for the CDR3 is TGTGCCAGCAGCTTGGGACAGGGAGAAAAACTGTTTTTT. V is TRBV7-9 and J is TRBJ1-4; 9 bases agree with TRBD1. Unmatched junction bases numbered 1, after V lost 3 bases and J lost 8 bases. This CDR3 has 13 amino acids. Germline CDR1 is SEHNR and CDR2 is FQNEAQ (reference sequence).

The rearrangement uses TRBV27 and TRBJ2-2, with D tentatively TRBD1 or TRBD2 (5 bases each). V was clipped by 5 bases and J by 8 bases, with 21 bases between them. There are 16 residues in the CDR3. Germline V gene sequence: CDR1 MNHEY, CDR2 SMNVEV (reference sequence). This CDR3 is CASSLPPTRGLGELFF. The CDR3 DNA sequence: TGTGCCAGCAGTCTCCCCCCCACACGGGGCCTAGGGGAGCTGTTTTTT.

The V and J genes are TRBV7-2 and TRBJ1-5; 7 bases match TRBD1. The length of the CDR3 is 15 residues. Unmatched junction bases numbered 5, after V lost 4 bases and J lost 2 bases. Germline CDR1 reads SGHTA; CDR2 reads FQGNSA. Written as DNA, the CDR3 is TGTGCCAGCAGCTCACAGGGGTTGGGCAATCAGCCCCAGCATTTT. This encodes CASSSQGLGNQPQHF.

The sample holds one count of this clone. The gene calls are TRBV6-1 and TRBJ1-4; 10 nucleotides align to TRBD1. V was pared by 4 bases and J by 0 bases, with 5 bases of the junction left unmatched. Germline CDR1 reads MNHNS; CDR2 reads SASEGT. The CDR3 covers 17 residues. This chain's CDR3 is CASSVRTGGATNEKLFF. The CDR3 bases are TGTGCCAGCAGTGTGCGGACAGGGGGAGCAACTAATGAAAAACTGTTTTTT.

The rearrangement joins TRBV6-5 to TRBJ2-3, with no clear D. Germline values: CDR1 MNHEY, CDR2 SVGAGI. The ends were cut back, 5 bases at V and 3 bases at J, with 9 bases in the middle. This CDR3 is built from 13 residues. The CDR3 here is CASSGLLTDTQYF. The CDR3 bases are TGTGCCAGCAGTGGGCTTCTGACAGATACGCAGTATTTT.

The rearrangement joins TRBV19 to TRBJ2-3; D remains ambiguous. The CDR3 runs to 12 residues. Deletions cut 6 bases from V and 2 bases from J, with 6 bases between. Germline CDR1 LNHDA, CDR2 SQIVND (reference sequence). The CDR3: CASRSYTDTQYF. For the CDR3, the DNA is TGTGCCAGTAGGAGCTACACAGATACGCAGTATTTT.

The V call is TRBV7-2, the J call TRBJ1-3, with a possible D match to TRBD1 (5 bases). The CDR3 loop spans 13 amino acids. The V gene lost 5 bases and the J gene lost 8 bases, with 13 bases spanning the gap. Germline CDR1 SGHTA, CDR2 FQGNSA. CDR3 DNA sequence: TGTGCCAGCAGCCCAAACAGAGGGGACACCATATATTTT. Protein: CASSPNRGDTIYF.

In DNA form, the CDR3 reads TGTGCCAGCAGTGAAAGGGCTGAGACCCAGTACTTC. Its translation is CASSERAETQYF. The chain is built from TRBV6-1 and TRBJ2-5; D remains unclear. The V gene's germline CDR1 is MNHNS and CDR2 SASEGT. The CDR3 covers 12 residues. Trimming cost V 2 bases and J 5 bases, with 6 bases left between them.

The chain uses TRBV6-6 and TRBJ2-5, with D tentatively TRBD1 (6 bases). This CDR3 has 15 residues. Trimming left V 7 bases short and J 2 bases short, with 17 bases between. The germline CDR1 and CDR2 sequences are MNHNY and SVGAGI (reference sequence). This CDR3 reads CASTKKGQGQETQYF. Here the CDR3 DNA reads TGTGCCAGCACCAAAAAAGGGCAGGGGCAAGAGACCCAGTACTTC.

The CDR3 is CASSLSVGWGSQVSRESAQHF. CDR3 bases: TGTGCCAGCAGTTTATCAGTAGGATGGGGGAGTCAGGTCAGCCGGGAGTCGGCCCAGCATTTT. The chain combines TRBV28 with TRBJ1-5; D is perhaps TRBD1 (5 bases). The length of the CDR3 is 21 residues. Trimming removed 1 base at V and 11 bases at J, with 36 bases between. Germline loops: CDR1 MDHEN, CDR2 SYDVKM.

The rearrangement links TRBV5-4 to TRBJ1-1, with D perhaps matching TRBD1 (5 bases). Germline-derived CDR1 and CDR2 are SGHNT and YYREEE (reference sequence). V was shortened by 7 bases and J by 8 bases, with 21 bases between the two germline ends. This CDR3 is 14 amino acids long. In DNA form, the CDR3 reads TGTGCCAGCTCCCGGGGGGACCTGAGAAACGAAGCTTTCTTT. As protein: CASSRGDLRNEAFF.

The CDR3 protein is CASSLRDTSTDTQYF. In DNA, the CDR3 is TGTGCCAGCAGTTTAAGGGACACTAGCACAGATACGCAGTATTTT. The genes are TRBV28 and TRBJ2-3; maybe TRBD1 (6 bases). This CDR3 comprises 15 residues. Trimming removed 2 bases from V and 0 bases from J, with 9 bases in between. Germline V gene sequence: CDR1 MDHEN, CDR2 SYDVKM.

The CDR3: CASSLQVTNQPQHF. The DNA for the CDR3 is TGTGCCAGCAGTCTACAGGTTACCAATCAGCCCCAGCATTTT. This chain uses TRBV28 with TRBJ1-5; D may be TRBD1 (5 bases). The germline V gene has CDR1 MDHEN and CDR2 SYDVKM. The CDR3 is 14 residues long. The V gene lost 5 bases and the J gene lost 3 bases, with 11 bases spanning the gap.

V is TRBV28 and J is TRBJ2-7, with D perhaps assigned TRBD1 or TRBD2 (5 bases each). The germline V and J ends were trimmed by 4 bases and 3 bases, with 22 bases remaining between them. The CDR3 totals 17 residues. Germline loops: CDR1 MDHEN, CDR2 SYDVKM. The CDR3 DNA sequence: TGTGCCAGCAGTTCACCACCGGGACGGAGTATCCACTACGAGCAGTACTTC. It specifies CASSSPPGRSIHYEQYF.

This chain connects TRBV5-5 to TRBJ2-1; TRBD1 agrees at 7 bases. Germline CDR1 reads SGHKS; CDR2 reads YYEKEE (reference sequence). The CDR3 extends over 20 amino acids. J lost 2 bases, V lost 3 bases, and 20 bases had no gene match. The DNA for the CDR3 is TGTGCCAGCAGCTCCCAAATCCGCCTGACAGGGAAGGTTCCCTACAATGAGCAGTTCTTC. It yields the protein CASSSQIRLTGKVPYNEQFF.

The J gene is TRBJ1-3, the V gene TRBV9; perhaps TRBD1 as D (5 bases). Germline V gene data show CDR1 as SGDLS and CDR2 as YYNGEE. Trimming stripped 4 bases from V and 2 bases from J, with 13 bases between. The CDR3 contains 15 residues. As DNA, the CDR3 is TGTGCCAGCAGCAGTGACATCAGGGCTGGAAACACCATATATTTT. This sequence encodes CASSSDIRAGNTIYF.

The chain carries TRBV6-5 and TRBJ2-2; the D is unclear. V lost 0 bases, J lost 0 bases, and 8 bases lay in between. Germline-derived CDR1 and CDR2 are MNHEY and SVGAGI. The CDR3 covers 16 residues. CDR3 protein: CASSYSRYANTGELFF. CDR3 DNA sequence: TGTGCCAGCAGTTACTCGAGATACGCGAACACCGGGGAGCTGTTTTTT.

The chain carries TRBV19 and TRBJ2-5, with TRBD1 matching over 7 bases. This CDR3 has 13 residues. The trim removed 7 bases at V and 6 bases at J, leaving 8 bases unmatched. Germline lookup yields CDR1 LNHDA and CDR2 SQIVND (reference sequence). Here the CDR3 DNA reads TGTGCCAGTATCCCGACAGGGAGCAAGACCCAGTACTTC. Translating it yields CASIPTGSKTQYF.